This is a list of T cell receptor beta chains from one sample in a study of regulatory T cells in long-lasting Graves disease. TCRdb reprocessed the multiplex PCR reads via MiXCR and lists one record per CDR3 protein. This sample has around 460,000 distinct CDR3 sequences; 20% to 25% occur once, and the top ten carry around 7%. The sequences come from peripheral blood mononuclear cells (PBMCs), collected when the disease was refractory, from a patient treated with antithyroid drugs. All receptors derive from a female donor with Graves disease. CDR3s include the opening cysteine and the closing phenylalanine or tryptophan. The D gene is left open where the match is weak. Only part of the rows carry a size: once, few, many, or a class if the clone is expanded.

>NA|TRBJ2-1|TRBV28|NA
TGTGCCAGCAGTCCCGACAGAAGCTCCTACAATGAGCAGTTCTTC
CASSPDRSSYNEQFF
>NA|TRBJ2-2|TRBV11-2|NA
TGTGCCAGCAGCTTAGCGTTTGGGGGCACCGGGGAGCTGTTTTTT
CASSLAFGGTGELFF
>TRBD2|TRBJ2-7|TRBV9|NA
TGTGCCAGCAGCATCACCGGGACTACAGACTACGAGCAGTACTTC
CASSITGTTDYEQYF
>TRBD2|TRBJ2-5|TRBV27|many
TGTGCCAGCAGCGAAGGTTGGGGACTAGCGGGGTTAGAACAAGAGACCCAGTACTTC
CASSEGWGLAGLEQETQYF
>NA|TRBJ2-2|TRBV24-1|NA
TGTGCCACCAGTGACTACCGACAGAACACCGGGGAGCTGTTTTTT
CATSDYRQNTGELFF
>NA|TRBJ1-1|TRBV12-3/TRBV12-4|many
TGTGCCAGCAGTTCCACGGGACTCTGGAACACTGAAGCTTTCTTT
CASSSTGLWNTEAFF
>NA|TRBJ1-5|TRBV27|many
TGTGCCAGCAGTCCCATACAGGGAAGTCAGCCCCAGCATTTT
CASSPIQGSQPQHF
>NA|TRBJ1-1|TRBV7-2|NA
TGTGCCAGCAGCTTAGCGAGAGGTGAAGCTTTCTTT
CASSLARGEAFF
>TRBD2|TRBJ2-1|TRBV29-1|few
TGCAGCGTTGAACCGGGACTAGCGGCGTACAATGAGCAGTTCTTC
CSVEPGLAAYNEQFF
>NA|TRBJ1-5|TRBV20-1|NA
TGCAGTGCTAGTAGGGGGTTTAGCAATCAGCCCCAGCATTTT
CSASRGFSNQPQHF
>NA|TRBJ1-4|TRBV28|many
TGTGCCAGCAGTTTACGACAGGTCGGGGAAAAACTGTTTTTT
CASSLRQVGEKLFF
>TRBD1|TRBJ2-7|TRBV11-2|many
TGTGCCAGCAGCGGAACATACGGACAGGGAGCCTACGAGCAGTACTTC
CASSGTYGQGAYEQYF
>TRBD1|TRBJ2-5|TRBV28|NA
TGTACCAGCAGTTACACCCCGGGACAGGGGAGATCTTCAGAGACCCAGTACTTC
CTSSYTPGQGRSSETQYF
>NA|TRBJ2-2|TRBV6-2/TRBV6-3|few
TGTGCCAGCACCAGAACTAGCTTCGGGGAGCTGTTTTTT
CASTRTSFGELFF
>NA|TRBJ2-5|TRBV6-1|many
TGTGCCACCAGGGATTGGTACCAAGAGACCCAGTACTTC
CATRDWYQETQYF
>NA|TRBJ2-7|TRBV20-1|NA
TGCAGTGCCCCCCTGACTAGTGCCTACAATGAGCAGTACTTC
CSAPLTSAYNEQYF
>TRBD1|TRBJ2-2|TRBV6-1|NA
TGTGCCAGCCACCGAAGACAGGGGGGCAGCGGGGAGCTGTTTTTT
CASHRRQGGSGELFF
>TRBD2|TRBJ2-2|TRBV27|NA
TGTGCCAGCAGTTTGGCGGGGGGGCCTCGGACCGGGGAGCTGTTTTTT
CASSLAGGPRTGELFF
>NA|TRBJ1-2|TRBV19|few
TGTGCCAGTAGGACCTCCGGACACTCCCTCTATGGCTACACCTTC
CASRTSGHSLYGYTF
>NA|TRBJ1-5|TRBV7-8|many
TGTGCCAGCAGCTTGACTAATAGCAATCAGCCCCAGCATTTT
CASSLTNSNQPQHF
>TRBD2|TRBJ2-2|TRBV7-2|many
TGTGCCAGCAGCTTCCGACTAGCGGGAGGAGTCACCGGGGAGCTGTTTTTT
CASSFRLAGGVTGELFF
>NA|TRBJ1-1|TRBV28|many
TGTGCCAGCAGTGAAACAGGGTCCAGTGAAGCTTTCTTT
CASSETGSSEAFF
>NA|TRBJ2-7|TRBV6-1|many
TGTGCCAGCAGTCCTAGCCACAGAAACTCCTACGAGCAGTACTTC
CASSPSHRNSYEQYF
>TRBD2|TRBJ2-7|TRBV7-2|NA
TGTGCCAGCAGCTTGGGTAGCGGGGTCGCCTACGAGCAGTACTTC
CASSLGSGVAYEQYF
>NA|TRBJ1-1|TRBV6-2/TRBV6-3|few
TGTGCCAGCAGTGCCCCTAACACAGGGACGAGTGAAGCTTTCTTT
CASSAPNTGTSEAFF
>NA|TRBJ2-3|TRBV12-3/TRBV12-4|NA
TGTGCCAGCGGTTGGTCGACGACCTCGGCAGATACGCAGTATTTT
CASGWSTTSADTQYF
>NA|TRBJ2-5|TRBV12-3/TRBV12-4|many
TGTGCCAGCAGCCTTACGGGACCTTTCTCTTACCAAGAGACCCAGTACTTC
CASSLTGPFSYQETQYF
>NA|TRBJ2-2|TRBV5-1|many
TGCGCCAGCGGCGGGCTGGGCACCGGGGAGCTGTTTTTT
CASGGLGTGELFF
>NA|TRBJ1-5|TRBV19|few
TGTGCCAGTAGTATAGATCCGGGATTAGGTCAGCCCCAGCATTTT
CASSIDPGLGQPQHF
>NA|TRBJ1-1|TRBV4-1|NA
TGCGCCAGCAGCCCGAATGAGGATCTGAACACTGAAGCTTTCTTT
CASSPNEDLNTEAFF
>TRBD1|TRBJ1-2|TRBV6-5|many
TGTGCCAGCAGTTACACCCCGACAGGGAATGGCTACACCTTC
CASSYTPTGNGYTF
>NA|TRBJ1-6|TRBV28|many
TGTGCCAGCAGTTTACCACAGTACGCGGATTCACCCCTCCACTTT
CASSLPQYADSPLHF
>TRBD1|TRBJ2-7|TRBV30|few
TGTGCCTGGAAATCAGGGGGCTCCTACGAGCAGTACTTC
CAWKSGGSYEQYF
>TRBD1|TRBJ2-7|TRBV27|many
TGTGCCAGCAGCACCTCACGGGACAGGGGCTACGAGCAGTACTTC
CASSTSRDRGYEQYF
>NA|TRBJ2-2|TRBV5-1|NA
TGCGCCAGCAGCTTGGGGGAGAAGGAATACCACCGGGAGCTGTTTTTT
CASSLGEKEYHRELFF
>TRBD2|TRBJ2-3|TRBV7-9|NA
TGTGCCAGCAGCTTAGCGACTAGCGGGAGGTGGTCGTATTTT
CASSLATSGRWSYF
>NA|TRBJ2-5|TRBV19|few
TGTGCCAGTAGTATGGAGGGGGCAGGGGAGACCCAGTACTTC
CASSMEGAGETQYF
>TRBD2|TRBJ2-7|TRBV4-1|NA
TGCGCCAGCAGCCACAGCGGGGGTGAGCAGTACTTC
CASSHSGGEQYF
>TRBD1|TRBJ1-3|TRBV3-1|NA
TGTGCCAGCAGCCGAGACAGGGTAGGAGAAAACACCATATATTTT
CASSRDRVGENTIYF
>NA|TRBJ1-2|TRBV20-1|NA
TGCAGGCTTGGCCCTTCCATCGGCTACACCTTC
CRLGPSIGYTF
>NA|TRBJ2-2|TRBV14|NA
TGTGCCAGCAGCCAAAGAGGCCTAGAGGTCGGGGAGCTGTTTTTT
CASSQRGLEVGELFF
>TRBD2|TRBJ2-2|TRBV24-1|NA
TGTGCCACCAGTGATTTAAGCGGGGCGAACACCGGGGAGCTGTTTTTT
CATSDLSGANTGELFF
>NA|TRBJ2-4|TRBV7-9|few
TGTGCCAGCAGCTTAGAGTGGGGCCCGAACGTAGCCAAAAACATTCAGTACTTC
CASSLEWGPNVAKNIQYF
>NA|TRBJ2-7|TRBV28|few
TGTGCCAGCGCGGTTATTCAAACCCACGAGCAGTACTTC
CASAVIQTHEQYF
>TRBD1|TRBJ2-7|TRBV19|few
TGTGCCAGTAGTAGGGCAGGGGGCGCTCATTACGAGCAGTACTTC
CASSRAGGAHYEQYF
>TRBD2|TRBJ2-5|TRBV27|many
TGTGCCAGCAGCTCCCTCGGGGGGGCCCTGGAGACCCAGTACTTC
CASSSLGGALETQYF
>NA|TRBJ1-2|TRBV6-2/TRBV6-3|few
TGTGCCAGCAGTTACTCGGGGTTAGATCGGGATAGTGCTAGCGGTGGCTACACCTTC
CASSYSGLDRDSASGGYTF
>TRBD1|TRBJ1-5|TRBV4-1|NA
TGCGCCAGCAGCCAGGGACAGGGGGCTGGGCAGCCCCAGCATTTT
CASSQGQGAGQPQHF
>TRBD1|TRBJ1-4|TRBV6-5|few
TGTGCCAGCAGTTACGGGGGACAGATTAATGAAAAACTGTTTTTT
CASSYGGQINEKLFF
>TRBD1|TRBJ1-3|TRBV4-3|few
TGCGCCAGCAGCCAAGATGGGTTCAGGGGGATTGGAAACACCATATATTTT
CASSQDGFRGIGNTIYF
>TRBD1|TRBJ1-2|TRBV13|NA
TGTGCCAGCAGCTTAGTAGAGGGACAGACCTATGGCTACACCTTC
CASSLVEGQTYGYTF
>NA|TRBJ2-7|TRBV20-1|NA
TGCAGTGCTAGATACGGGAACTCCGAGCAGTACTTC
CSARYGNSEQYF
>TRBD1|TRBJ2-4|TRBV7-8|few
TGTGCCAGCAGCCCGGGACAGGGGCAAAACATTCAGTACTTC
CASSPGQGQNIQYF
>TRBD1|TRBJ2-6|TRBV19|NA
TGTGCCAGTAGTCCCCACAGGGGGCGGGGGGCCAACGTCCTGACTTTC
CASSPHRGRGANVLTF
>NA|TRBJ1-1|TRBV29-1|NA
TGCAGCGTTGAAGATGGGGAAGCTTTCTTT
CSVEDGEAFF
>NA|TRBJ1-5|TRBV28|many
TGTGCCAGCAGTGGACGTCGTGGGGTGTATAGCAATCAGCCCCAGCATTTT
CASSGRRGVYSNQPQHF
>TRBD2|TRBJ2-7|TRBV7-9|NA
TGTGCCAGCAGCGCCGGGACTAGCGGGGGGTTCACCTACGAGCAGTACTTC
CASSAGTSGGFTYEQYF